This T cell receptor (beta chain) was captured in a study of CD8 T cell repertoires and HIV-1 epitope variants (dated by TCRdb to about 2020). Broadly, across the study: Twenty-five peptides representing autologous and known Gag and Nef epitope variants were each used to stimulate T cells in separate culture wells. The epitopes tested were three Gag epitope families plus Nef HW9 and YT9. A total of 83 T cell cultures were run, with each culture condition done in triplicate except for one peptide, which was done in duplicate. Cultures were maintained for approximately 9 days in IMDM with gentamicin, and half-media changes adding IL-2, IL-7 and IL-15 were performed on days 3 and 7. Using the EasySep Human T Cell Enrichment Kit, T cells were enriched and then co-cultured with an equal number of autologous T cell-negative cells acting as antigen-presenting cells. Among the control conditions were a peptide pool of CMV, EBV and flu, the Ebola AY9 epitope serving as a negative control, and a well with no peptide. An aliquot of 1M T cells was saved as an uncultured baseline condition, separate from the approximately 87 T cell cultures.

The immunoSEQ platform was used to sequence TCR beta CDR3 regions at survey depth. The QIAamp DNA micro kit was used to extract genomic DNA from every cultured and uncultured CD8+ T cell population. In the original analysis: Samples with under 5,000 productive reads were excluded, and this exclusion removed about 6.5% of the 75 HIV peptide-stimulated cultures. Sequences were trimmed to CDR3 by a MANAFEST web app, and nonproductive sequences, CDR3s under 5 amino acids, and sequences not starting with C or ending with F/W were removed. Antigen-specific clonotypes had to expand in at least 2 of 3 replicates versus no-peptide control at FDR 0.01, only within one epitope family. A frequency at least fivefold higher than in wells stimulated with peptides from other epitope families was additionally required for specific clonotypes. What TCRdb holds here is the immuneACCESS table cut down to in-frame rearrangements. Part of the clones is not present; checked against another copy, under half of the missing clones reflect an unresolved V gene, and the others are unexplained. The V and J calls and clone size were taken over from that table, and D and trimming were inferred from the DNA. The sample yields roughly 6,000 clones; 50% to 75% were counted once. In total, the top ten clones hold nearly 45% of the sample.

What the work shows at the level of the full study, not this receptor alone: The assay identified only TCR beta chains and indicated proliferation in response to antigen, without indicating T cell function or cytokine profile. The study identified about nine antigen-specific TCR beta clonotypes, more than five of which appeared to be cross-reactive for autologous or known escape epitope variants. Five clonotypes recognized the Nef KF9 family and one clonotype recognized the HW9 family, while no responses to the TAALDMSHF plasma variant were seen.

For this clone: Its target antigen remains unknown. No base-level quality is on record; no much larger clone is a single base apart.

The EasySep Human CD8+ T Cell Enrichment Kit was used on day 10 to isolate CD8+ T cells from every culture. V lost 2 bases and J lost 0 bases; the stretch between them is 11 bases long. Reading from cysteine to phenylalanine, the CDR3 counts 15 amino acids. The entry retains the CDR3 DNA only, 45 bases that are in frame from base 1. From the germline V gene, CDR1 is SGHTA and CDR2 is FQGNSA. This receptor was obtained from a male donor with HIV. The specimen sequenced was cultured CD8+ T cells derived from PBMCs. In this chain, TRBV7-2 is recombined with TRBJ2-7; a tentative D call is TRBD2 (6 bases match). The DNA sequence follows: TGTGCCAGCAGCTTAACCCGGGACTCCTCCTACGAGCAGTACTTC. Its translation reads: CASSLTRDSSYEQYF.